This T cell receptor (beta chain) was captured by sequencing in a study of OX40 agonist ivuxolimab in advanced cancers. Germline V gives CDR1 MGHRA, CDR2 YSYEKL. The ends were cut back, 0 bases at V and 1 base at J, with 12 bases in the middle. The CDR3 has 16 residues. Method: immunoSEQ multiplex PCR; TCRdb's copy keeps in-frame clones and lacks some. The data show about 68,000 clones, roughly nine tenths seen once. The TCR comes from an adult with an advanced solid tumor such as melanoma, head and neck, liver or kidney cancer. The chain combines TRBV4-1 with TRBJ1-1; a possible D gene is TRBD1 (5 bases). This sample comprised CD4+ or CD8+ T cells sorted from blood, obtained in a trial of the OX40 agonist ivuxolimab. The CDR3 nucleotides are TGCGCCAGCAGCCAAGATCCAGGGAGAGCGAACACTGAAGCTTTCTTT. Translated, it gives CASSQDPGRANTEAFF.